This TCR beta chain was recorded in a study of T-cell memory formation after mild COVID-19. The table lists this clonotype with a few counts. The antigen is unknown. 5'RACE with constant-segment primers built TCRalpha and TCRbeta cDNA libraries with UMIs. MiXCR, run by TCRdb on the 5' RACE reads, gives a single entry per CDR3 protein. The sample has roughly 250,000 distinct CDR3 sequences; about 15% are singletons. The CDR3 consists of 14 residues. V gave up 0 bases and J gave up 5 bases, with 10 bases separating them. Germline CDR1 and CDR2: LNHNV and YYDKDF (reference sequence). Study-wide points: Clonal second-wave expansions that peaked on day 37 had unconfirmed SARS-CoV-2 specificity. The study detected some responding clones in pre-infection memory, suggesting cross-reactive memory joined.

The material sequenced was PBMCs or a T cell subset sorted from them (not recorded which). The rearrangement joins TRBV15 to TRBJ1-1; D might be TRBD1 (5 bases). This sequence was found in a young man who had mild COVID-19 (a few samples of this study predate the infection). Cell type and time point are not known. For the CDR3, the DNA is TGTGCCACCAGCAGAGAGTCGGGGGGTACTGAAGCTTTCTTT. This sequence encodes CATSRESGGTEAFF. The complete variable domain, with remaining parts taken from reference TRBV15 and TRBJ1-1, reads DAMVIQNPRYQVTQFGKPVTLSCSQTLNHNVMYWYQQKSSQAPKLLFHYYDKDFNNEADTPDNFQSRRPNTSFCFLDIRSPGLGDTAMYLCATSRESGGTEAFFGQGTRLTVV.